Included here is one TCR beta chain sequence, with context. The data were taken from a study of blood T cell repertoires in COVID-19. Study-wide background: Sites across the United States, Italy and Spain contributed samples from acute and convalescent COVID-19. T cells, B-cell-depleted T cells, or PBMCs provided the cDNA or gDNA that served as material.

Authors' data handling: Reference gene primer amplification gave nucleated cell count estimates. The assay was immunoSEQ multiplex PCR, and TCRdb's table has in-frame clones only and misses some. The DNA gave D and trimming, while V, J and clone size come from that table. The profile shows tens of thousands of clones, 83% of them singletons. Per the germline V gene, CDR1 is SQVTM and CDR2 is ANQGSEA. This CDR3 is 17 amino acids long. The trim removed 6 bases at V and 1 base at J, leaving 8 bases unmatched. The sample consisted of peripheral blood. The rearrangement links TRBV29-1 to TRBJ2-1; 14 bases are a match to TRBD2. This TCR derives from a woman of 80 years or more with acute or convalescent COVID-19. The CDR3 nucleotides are TGCAGCGTCATTGGGACTAGCGGGAGTAGTTCCTACAATGAGCAGTTCTTC. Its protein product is CSVIGTSGSSSYNEQFF.